Listed below are T cell receptor beta chains from one sample, sequenced in a study of technical replicates of blood from a few donors. The repertoire was sequenced with immunoSEQ multiplex PCR; TCRdb's copy has only in-frame clones and lacks some. The data hold under 95,000 clones, with about 94% observed a single time. Sequenced input: T cells isolated from PBMCs. Receptors originate from a human donor in good health. The CDR3 runs from the conserved cysteine through the conserved F or W. The order of the fields is J gene, clone size, D gene, V gene, CDR3 protein, CDR3 DNA. A D gene is named only where the DNA matches it firmly. Not all rows give a size; the values are once, few, many and, for expanded clones, a class.

>TRBJ2-7|.|TRBD1|TRBV5-6
CASSLDRVRYEQYF
TGTGCCAGCAGCCTGGACAGGGTACGCTACGAGCAGTACTTC
>TRBJ2-5|.|.|TRBV5-6
CASSLERTQYF
TGTGCCAGCAGCTTGGAGAGGACCCAGTACTTC
>TRBJ2-3|.|.|TRBV9
CASSVAPRRGGHTDTQYF
TGTGCCAGCAGCGTAGCCCCCCGTCGCGGGGGACACACAGATACGCAGTATTTT
>TRBJ2-7|.|.|TRBV5-6
CASSFRAGRPYEQYF
TGTGCCAGCAGCTTCAGGGCGGGACGCCCATACGAGCAGTACTTC
>TRBJ2-1|.|TRBD2|TRBV29-1
CSVEASRTSGGRSYNEQFF
TGCAGCGTTGAAGCGTCTCGGACTAGCGGAGGAAGGTCCTACAATGAGCAGTTCTTC
>TRBJ1-1|few|.|TRBV6-1
CASSEAHGETSEAFF
TGTGCCAGCAGTGAGGCGCACGGGGAAACATCTGAAGCTTTCTTT
>TRBJ2-7|.|.|TRBV4-1
CASSQDVAGSNEQYF
TGCGCCAGCAGCCAAGATGTGGCGGGGTCCAACGAGCAGTACTTC
>TRBJ1-5|.|.|TRBV27
CASSLGTGGNQPQHF
TGTGCCAGCAGCCTAGGGACGGGGGGCAATCAGCCCCAGCATTTT
>TRBJ1-4|.|TRBD1|TRBV19
CASSIITGEKLFF
TGTGCCAGTAGTATCATTACAGGGGAGAAACTGTTTTTT
>TRBJ2-7|.|TRBD2|TRBV28
CASSRLAGTYEQYF
TGTGCCAGCAGTAGACTAGCGGGCACCTACGAGCAGTACTTC
>TRBJ2-1|.|TRBD2|TRBV6-5
CATKPGLTYNEQFF
TGTGCCACAAAACCGGGACTAACCTACAATGAGCAGTTCTTC
>TRBJ1-1|.|.|TRBV7-8
CASSLEGRGNTEAFF
TGTGCCAGCAGCTTAGAGGGCAGGGGGAACACTGAAGCTTTCTTT
>TRBJ2-7|once|TRBD1|TRBV5-1
CASSGGTGEDEQYF
TGCGCCAGCAGCGGTGGGACAGGGGAGGACGAGCAGTACTTC
>TRBJ2-7|.|.|TRBV19
CASSIQVNYEQYF
TGTGCCAGTAGTATACAGGTAAATTACGAGCAGTACTTC
>TRBJ1-2|.|TRBD1|TRBV6-1
CASSEVRFRDSPSYGYTF
TGTGCCAGCAGTGAAGTAAGATTTAGGGACAGCCCTTCCTATGGCTACACCTTC
>TRBJ2-7|.|TRBD2|TRBV27
CASSLSARTSGSLYEQYF
TGTGCCAGCAGTTTATCGGCCCGTACTAGCGGGTCCCTCTACGAGCAGTACTTC
>TRBJ2-3|few|TRBD2|TRBV19
CASQKAGGTDTQYF
TGTGCCAGTCAAAAAGCGGGAGGCACAGATACGCAGTATTTT
>TRBJ1-6|.|.|TRBV19
CASSIMGGVDSPLHF
TGTGCCAGTAGTATTATGGGGGGGGTCGATTCACCCCTCCACTTT
>TRBJ2-6|.|TRBD1|TRBV10-3
CAISESPGQGALLGRSGANVLTF
TGTGCCATCAGTGAGTCGCCCGGACAGGGGGCGTTATTGGGGAGGTCTGGGGCCAACGTCCTGACTTTC
>TRBJ1-1|.|.|TRBV2
CASSEDSNTEAFF
TGTGCCAGCAGTGAGGACAGCAACACTGAAGCTTTCTTT
>TRBJ2-3|.|.|TRBV2
CASHQGLTTDTQYF
TGTGCCAGCCATCAGGGATTGACCACAGATACGCAGTATTTT
>TRBJ2-3|.|TRBD1|TRBV6-5
CASSYFRQGFPDTQYF
TGTGCCAGCAGTTACTTTAGACAGGGTTTTCCAGATACGCAGTATTTT
>TRBJ2-7|few|TRBD1|TRBV7-8
CASSSDRGDEQYF
TGTGCCAGCAGCTCGGACAGGGGCGACGAGCAGTACTTC
>TRBJ2-7|.|.|TRBV9
CASSEEGRYEQYF
TGTGCCAGCAGCGAGGAGGGGCGGTACGAGCAGTACTTC
>TRBJ1-1|.|.|TRBV7-9
CASSLWSRGKNTEAFF
TGTGCCAGCAGCTTATGGTCCAGGGGCAAGAACACTGAAGCTTTCTTT